This TCR beta chain was captured by sequencing in a study of blood T cell repertoires in COVID-19. The CDR3 is 14 residues long. The V end was cut by 7 bases, the J end by 4 bases, with 15 bases between. Per the germline V gene, CDR1 is SGHRS and CDR2 is YFSETQ. The assay was immunoSEQ multiplex PCR, and TCRdb's table has in-frame clones only and misses some. The repertoire has over 200,000 clones, less than 85% of them found once; the top ten carry about 1.8%. What the recovered Cohort 3 donors had was two negative PCRs, clearance, or symptom resolution. This rearrangement joins TRBV5-1 to TRBJ2-4; perhaps TRBD2 as D (5 bases). The receptor comes from a man in his 60s who had recovered from COVID-19. What was sequenced was PBMCs or T cells enriched from blood (not recorded which). CDR3 DNA: TGCGCCAGCTCCGACCGGGGTATAAAAAACATTCAGTACTTC. The encoded protein is CASSDRGIKNIQYF.